The present entry profiles one TCR beta chain with its context. Its matching antigen is unknown. The CDR3 is 12 residues long. CDR1 and CDR2 (germline): DFQATT, SNEGSKA (reference sequence). J was trimmed by 15 bases and V by 3 bases; bases with no gene match: 8. This record comes from a study of CD8 T cells in ankylosing spondylitis. Study conclusions and caveats: Typical of ankylosing spondylitis blood, it appeared, was a TCR beta motif of 7 or 8 highly homologous variants.

Via MiXCR, TCRdb re-called the 5' RACE reads, giving one row per CDR3 protein. The repertoire holds around 300,000 distinct CDR3 sequences, with 20% as singletons. This clonotype was obtained from a female donor with ankylosing spondylitis or in good health (not recorded which). This chain connects TRBV20-1 to TRBJ2-1, with 10 bases lining up with TRBD2. The sequenced material came from blood, either unsorted or a sorted T cell fraction (not recorded which). CDR3 loop: CSARSSGRRPFF. Here the CDR3 DNA reads TGCAGTGCTAGGTCTAGCGGGAGACGACCGTTCTTC.